This TCR beta chain was observed in a study of T-cell reconstitution after alpha-beta-depleted transplantation in children. General study points: Alpha-beta T cells about two months after transplant reportedly derived from several hundred expanded graft clones. T-cell counts and diversity at one year following transplant were attributed mainly to newly produced T cells.

This clonotype was seen only a few times. Its antigen is not identified. Preparing the TCRbeta library involved the use of unique molecular identifiers. TCRdb independently ran MiXCR on the PCR reads; one entry per CDR3 protein. The data hold fewer than 550,000 distinct CDR3 sequences, with 11% observed a single time. The clonotype originates from a female patient aged 2 to 10 who had a stem cell transplant for aplastic anemia, so the T cells may come from the graft donor. The sample here was PBMCs, mostly from graft donor cells, taken 180 days after TCRalphabeta/CD19-depleted stem cell transplant.

The DNA of the CDR3 is TGCAGTGCTAGAGGCAGGGGGAAGTATCAAGAGACCCAGTACTTC. Amino acid sequence: CSARGRGKYQETQYF. J is TRBJ2-5 and V is TRBV20-1; the match to TRBD1 covers 7 bases. Germline trimming cut 1 base from V and 2 bases from J; bases unmatched to any gene: 7. The CDR3 runs 15 residues. CDR1 DFQATT and CDR2 SNEGSKA come from the germline V gene (reference sequence).